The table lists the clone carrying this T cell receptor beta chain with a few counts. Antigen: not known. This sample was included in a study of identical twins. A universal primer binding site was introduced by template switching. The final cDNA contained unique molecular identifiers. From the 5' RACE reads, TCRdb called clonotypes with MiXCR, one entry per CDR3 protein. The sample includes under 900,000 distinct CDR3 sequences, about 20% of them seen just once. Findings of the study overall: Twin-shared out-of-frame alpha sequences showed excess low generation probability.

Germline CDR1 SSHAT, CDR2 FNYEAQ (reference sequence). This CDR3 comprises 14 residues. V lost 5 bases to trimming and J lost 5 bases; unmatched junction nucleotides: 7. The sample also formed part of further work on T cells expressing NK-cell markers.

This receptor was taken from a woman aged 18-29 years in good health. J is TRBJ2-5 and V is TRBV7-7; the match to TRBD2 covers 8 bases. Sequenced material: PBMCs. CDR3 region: CASSPSGTRETQYF. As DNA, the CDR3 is TGTGCCAGCAGCCCATCCGGGACTAGGGAGACCCAGTACTTC.